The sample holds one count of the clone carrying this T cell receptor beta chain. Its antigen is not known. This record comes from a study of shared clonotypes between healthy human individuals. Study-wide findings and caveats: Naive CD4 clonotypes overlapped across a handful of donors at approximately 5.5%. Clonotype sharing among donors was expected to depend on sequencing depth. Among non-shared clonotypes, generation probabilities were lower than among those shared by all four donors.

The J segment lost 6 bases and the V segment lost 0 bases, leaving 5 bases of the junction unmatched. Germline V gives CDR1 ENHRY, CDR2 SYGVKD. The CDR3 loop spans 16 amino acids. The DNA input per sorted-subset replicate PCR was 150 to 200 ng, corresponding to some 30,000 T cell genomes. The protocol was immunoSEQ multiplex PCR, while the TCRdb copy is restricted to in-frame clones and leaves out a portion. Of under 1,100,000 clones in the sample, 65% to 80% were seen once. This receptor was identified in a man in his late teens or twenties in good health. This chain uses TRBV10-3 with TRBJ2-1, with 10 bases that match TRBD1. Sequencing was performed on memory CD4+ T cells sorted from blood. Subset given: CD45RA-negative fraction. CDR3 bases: TGTGCCATCAGTGAGTCCCCGGACAGGGGGTTCAATGAGCAGTTCTTC. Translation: CAISESPDRGFNEQFF.